Each of the 29 T cell receptor beta chains below was sequenced from the same sample in a study of blood T cell repertoires in COVID-19. Measured with immunoSEQ multiplex PCR; TCRdb has only the in-frame clones, and not every one. This sample has around 60,000 clones, with 88% found just once. Sample: peripheral blood. Receptors originate from a man in his 70s with acute or convalescent COVID-19.

The V call is TRBV28, the J call TRBJ2-2; D remains ambiguous. The CDR3 is 10 residues long. The V and J ends lost 4 bases and 8 bases respectively, with 2 bases between them. CDR1 and CDR2 from the germline V gene are MDHEN and SYDVKM. The CDR3 nucleotides are TGTGCCAGCAGTTCAGGGGAGCTGTTTTTT. Protein sequence: CASSSGELFF.

The chain recombines TRBV18 with TRBJ1-6, with a weak D call TRBD1 (5 bases). The V gene lost 2 bases and the J gene lost 10 bases, with 12 bases spanning the gap. This CDR3 spans 14 amino acids. From germline, CDR1 is KGHSH and CDR2 LQKENI. The CDR3 protein is CASSPIEGASPLHF. CDR3 nucleotide sequence: TGTGCCAGCTCACCAATCGAAGGGGCCTCACCCCTCCACTTT.

The sample holds one count of this clone. The chain links TRBV30 to TRBJ1-2; no clear D. CDR1 is GTSNPN, CDR2 SVGIG, per germline (reference sequence). Trimming stripped 4 bases from V and 8 bases from J, with 35 bases between. The CDR3 has 19 amino acids. The CDR3: CAWTLHLTGYRPQGTGYTF. DNA of the CDR3: TGTGCCTGGACCCTCCACCTCACGGGTTATCGGCCCCAAGGCACAGGCTACACCTTC. The full variable domain, its missing parts supplied by reference TRBV30 and TRBJ1-2, is SQTIHQWPATLVQPVGSPLSLECTVEGTSNPNLYWYRQAAGRGLQLLFYSVGIGQISSEVPQNLSASRPQDRQFILSSKKLLLSDSGFYLCAWTLHLTGYRPQGTGYTFGSGTRLTVV.

V is TRBV4-1 and J is TRBJ2-1; 9 nucleotides line up with TRBD2. This CDR3 has 18 residues. Germline values: CDR1 MGHRA, CDR2 YSYEKL. Germline trimming cut 1 base from V and 4 bases from J; bases unmatched to any gene: 11. The CDR3 reads CASSQGEPGTSQYNEQFF. Written as DNA, the CDR3 is TGCGCCAGCAGCCAAGGAGAGCCAGGGACTAGCCAATACAATGAGCAGTTCTTC.

This sequence joins TRBV15 and TRBJ2-7, with unresolved D. Germline CDR1 reads LNHNV; CDR2 reads YYDKDF (reference sequence). This CDR3 is 14 amino acids long. V was pared by 0 bases and J by 4 bases, with 10 bases between. CDR3 residues: CATSRESIAYEQYF. In DNA, the CDR3 is TGTGCCACCAGCAGAGAATCTATAGCATACGAGCAGTACTTC.

CDR3 coding DNA: TGTGCCTGTAGTCCACAGGGGGCCGGCAATCAGCCCCAGCATTTT. Translated, it gives CACSPQGAGNQPQHF. The chain combines TRBV30 with TRBJ1-5; TRBD1 agrees at 9 bases. Germline CDR1 and CDR2: GTSNPN and SVGIG (reference sequence). The J segment lost 2 bases and the V segment lost 6 bases, leaving 8 bases of the junction unmatched. The CDR3 runs 15 residues.

The sample holds one count of this clone. The J gene is TRBJ1-1, the V gene TRBV2, with a possible D match to TRBD1 (5 bases). Germline V CDR1 and CDR2: SNHLY, FYNNEI. Deletions cut 4 bases from V and 7 bases from J, with 10 bases between. This CDR3 comprises 12 residues. CDR3 nucleotides: TGTGCCAGCAGTGGGGGCCCTTATGAAGCTTTCTTT. It specifies CASSGGPYEAFF.

The chain is built from TRBV7-6 and TRBJ2-7; TRBD2 matches 8 bases. The CDR3 has 15 amino acids. The germline V gene encodes CDR1 SGHVS and CDR2 FNYEAQ. V trimming: 0 bases; J trimming: 1 base; junction bases outside the gene matches: 2. Here the CDR3 reads CASSLASGGSYEQYF. In DNA form, the CDR3 reads TGTGCCAGCAGCTTAGCAAGCGGGGGATCCTACGAGCAGTACTTC.

The chain is built from TRBV24-1 and TRBJ1-5; D possibly corresponds to TRBD1 (5 bases). This CDR3 has 11 residues. V lost 6 bases and J lost 11, with 10 bases in between. Per the germline V gene, CDR1 is KGHDR and CDR2 is SFDVKD. CDR3: CATSWKGSQHF. CDR3 coding DNA: TGTGCCACCAGTTGGAAGGGGTCCCAGCATTTT.

The rearrangement links TRBV4-1 to TRBJ2-2; tentative D call: TRBD2 (6 bases). Trimming left V 3 bases short and J 0 bases short, with 29 bases between. The CDR3 is made up of 22 amino acids. Germline V gives CDR1 MGHRA, CDR2 YSYEKL. The CDR3 region is CASSHPSLKTSAGFSNTGELFF. The CDR3 coding sequence is TGCGCCAGCAGCCATCCTTCCCTAAAGACTAGTGCGGGGTTCTCGAACACCGGGGAGCTGTTTTTT.

The chain recombines TRBV30 with TRBJ2-7; no firm D call. V lost 3 bases and J 3 bases, leaving 6 bases between the germline ends. The CDR3 loop spans 11 amino acids. Germline-derived CDR1 and CDR2 are GTSNPN and SVGIG (reference sequence). CDR3 in DNA: TGTGCCTGGAGCCACAGCTACGAGCAGTACTTC. Translation: CAWSHSYEQYF.

V is TRBV15 and J is TRBJ1-5; maybe TRBD1 (6 bases). V gave up 5 bases and J gave up 4 bases, with 15 bases separating them. Germline V gene data show CDR1 as LNHNV and CDR2 as YYDKDF (reference sequence). This CDR3 region has 15 residues. CDR3: CATSDLGAWNQPQHF. CDR3 nucleotide sequence: TGTGCCACCAGCGATTTGGGGGCTTGGAATCAGCCCCAGCATTTT.

The chain couples TRBV28 to TRBJ2-7; TRBD1 matches at 9 bases. V shed 4 bases and J 6 bases; nucleotides not matched to a gene: 10. The CDR3 is 15 amino acids. Per the germline V gene, CDR1 is MDHEN and CDR2 is SYDVKM. CDR3 loop: CASSWAPQGAVEQYF. CDR3 nucleotide sequence: TGTGCCAGCAGTTGGGCCCCACAGGGGGCGGTCGAGCAGTACTTC.

The V gene is TRBV9, the J gene TRBJ2-3; possibly TRBD1 for D (7 bases). Deletions cut 4 bases from V and 3 bases from J, with 12 bases between. Germline loops: CDR1 SGDLS, CDR2 YYNGEE. This CDR3 region has 14 residues. CDR3 sequence: CASSRRDRTDTQYF. Written as DNA, the CDR3 is TGTGCCAGCAGCAGGCGGGACAGAACAGATACGCAGTATTTT.

The V and J genes are TRBV30 and TRBJ1-1; no firm D call. The V and J ends lost 4 bases and 8 bases respectively, with 11 bases between them. Per germline, CDR1 GTSNPN and CDR2 SVGIG (reference sequence). The CDR3 sequence is 11 residues long. DNA for the CDR3: TGTGCCTGGATGAGGGTGGGGGAAGCTTTCTTT. Translation gives CAWMRVGEAFF.

CDR3 region: CASSQEPQGGEQFF. The CDR3 DNA reads TGTGCCAGCAGCCAAGAACCGCAGGGTGGTGAGCAGTTCTTC. The gene calls are TRBV4-2 and TRBJ2-1, with a weak D call TRBD1 (5 bases). V lost 0 bases to trimming and J lost 9 bases, with 12 bases between them. The V gene's germline CDR1 is LGHNA and CDR2 YNFKEQ. The CDR3 runs to 14 residues.

This clone was observed once. This chain links TRBV11-2 with TRBJ1-1, with D tentatively TRBD1 (5 bases). This CDR3 spans 14 amino acids. CDR1 is SGHAT and CDR2 is FQNNGV in the germline V gene. Trimming cost V 1 base and J 7 bases, with 13 bases left between them. CDR3 in amino acids: CASSLVWTPREAFF. In nucleotides, the CDR3 is TGTGCCAGCAGCTTAGTTTGGACACCGCGTGAAGCTTTCTTT.

The chain recombines TRBV10-3 with TRBJ1-2, with 7 bases lining up with TRBD1. Germline loops: CDR1 ENHRY, CDR2 SYGVKD. This CDR3 is 12 amino acids long. The J segment lost 2 bases and the V segment lost 8 bases, leaving 2 bases of the junction unmatched. The CDR3 region has the DNA TGTGCCATCTCGACAGGGAACTATGGCTACACCTTC. Encoded protein: CAISTGNYGYTF.

The V call is TRBV6-2 or TRBV6-3, the J call TRBJ1-1; D call uncertain. Germline CDR1 MNHEY, CDR2 SVGEGT. This CDR3 has 13 residues. Between the trimmed V and J ends, which lost 3 bases and 6 bases, there was a span of 11 bases. This CDR3 reads CASSYYRNPEAFF. CDR3 DNA: TGTGCCAGCAGTTATTACAGAAACCCTGAAGCTTTCTTT.

The gene calls are TRBV27 and TRBJ1-2, with D perhaps TRBD1 (6 bases). The CDR3 runs 13 residues. V dropped 3 bases and J dropped 3 bases, with 8 bases sitting between them. Germline assignment: CDR1 MNHEY and CDR2 SMNVEV (reference sequence). The CDR3 loop reads CASSFTGYYGYTF. For the CDR3, the DNA is TGTGCCAGCAGTTTTACAGGGTACTATGGCTACACCTTC.

V gene TRBV10-3 combines with J gene TRBJ2-5; weak D call: TRBD2 (6 bases). Trimming pared 9 bases from V and 10 bases from J, leaving 15 bases between. Germline loops: CDR1 ENHRY, CDR2 SYGVKD. This CDR3 comprises 11 residues. This chain's CDR3 is CAIGSGDSQYF. CDR3 in DNA: TGTGCCATTGGCTCGGGGGATAGCCAGTACTTC.

This clone came up a few times. The rearrangement uses TRBV15 and TRBJ2-7; 8 nucleotides line up with TRBD2. CDR1 and CDR2 from the germline V gene are LNHNV and YYDKDF (reference sequence). This CDR3 contains 12 residues. V lost 4 bases, J lost 7 bases, and 3 bases stayed unmatched. The DNA of the CDR3 is TGTGCCACCAGCAAAGGGACTAGTGAGCAGTACTTC. Protein product: CATSKGTSEQYF.

This chain links TRBV7-9 with TRBJ1-1; D unresolved. The CDR3 spans 13 residues. Trimming stripped 6 bases from V and 8 bases from J, with 16 bases between. Germline V gives CDR1 SEHNR, CDR2 FQNEAQ (reference sequence). The DNA for the CDR3 is TGTGCCAGCAGTTTTGCCCCCGGGGTCGAAGCTTTCTTT. Its translation: CASSFAPGVEAFF.

The chain carries TRBV6-2 or TRBV6-3 and TRBJ1-2, with D unclear. Trimming removed 6 bases at V and 7 bases at J, with 18 bases between. CDR1 and CDR2 from the germline V gene are MNHEY and SVGEGT. The CDR3 loop spans 14 amino acids. Here the CDR3 DNA reads TGTGCCAGCAGCTCAAGTGGGTTACCAGGTGGCTACACCTTC. Its translation: CASSSSGLPGGYTF.

The V and J genes are TRBV5-1 and TRBJ2-2, with 8 bases aligning to TRBD2. V lost 6 bases to trimming and J lost 0 bases; unmatched junction nucleotides: 7. The CDR3 is made up of 16 amino acids. Germline CDR1 SGHRS, CDR2 YFSETQ. The CDR3: CASTPRAGANTGELFF. CDR3 DNA sequence: TGCGCCAGCACTCCCCGAGCGGGGGCGAACACCGGGGAGCTGTTTTTT.

The chain has TRBV5-6 and TRBJ2-3; TRBD1 aligns across 9 bases. CDR3 length: 15 residues. V lost 2 bases to trimming and J lost 5 bases; unmatched junction nucleotides: 6. The V gene's germline CDR1 is SGHDT and CDR2 YYEEEE. The chain's CDR3 is CASSFTGGRGDTQYF. In nucleotides, the CDR3 is TGTGCCAGCAGCTTCACAGGGGGCCGCGGAGATACGCAGTATTTT.

The chain joins TRBV2 to TRBJ1-2; 9 positions match TRBD1. V was pared by 5 bases and J by 2 bases, with 12 bases of the junction left unmatched. The CDR3 sequence is 17 residues long. CDR1 is SNHLY and CDR2 is FYNNEI in the germline V gene. The CDR3 region is CASSFETQGTGNYGYTF. CDR3 nucleotides: TGTGCCAGCAGTTTCGAAACCCAAGGGACAGGGAACTATGGCTACACCTTC.

Only a few counts were recorded for this clone. The chain is built from TRBV7-8 and TRBJ1-1, with D possibly being TRBD1 (6 bases). Germline CDR1 reads SGHVS; CDR2 reads FQNEAQ. Trimming stripped 8 bases from V and 1 base from J, with 20 bases between. This CDR3 is 16 amino acids long. The DNA for the CDR3 is TGTGCCAGCCTCCCACGGGACAAGGTGGCGAACACTGAAGCTTTCTTT. Amino acids: CASLPRDKVANTEAFF. Together with reference TRBV7-8 and TRBJ1-1, the CDR3 gives the full variable domain: GAGVSQSPRYKVAKRGQDVALRCDPISGHVSLFWYQQALGQGPEFLTYFQNEAQLDKSGLPSDRFFAERPEGSVSTLKIQRTQQEDSAVYLCASLPRDKVANTEAFFGQGTRLTVV.

The chain uses TRBV6-2 or TRBV6-3 and TRBJ1-5; D call uncertain. This CDR3 contains 15 residues. Trimming took off 0 bases at V and 7 bases at J, with 13 bases between the two ends. The V gene's germline CDR1 is MNHEY and CDR2 SVGEGT. This CDR3 reads CASSYSYTNGQPQHF. CDR3 bases: TGTGCCAGCAGTTACTCGTACACGAACGGGCAGCCCCAGCATTTT.